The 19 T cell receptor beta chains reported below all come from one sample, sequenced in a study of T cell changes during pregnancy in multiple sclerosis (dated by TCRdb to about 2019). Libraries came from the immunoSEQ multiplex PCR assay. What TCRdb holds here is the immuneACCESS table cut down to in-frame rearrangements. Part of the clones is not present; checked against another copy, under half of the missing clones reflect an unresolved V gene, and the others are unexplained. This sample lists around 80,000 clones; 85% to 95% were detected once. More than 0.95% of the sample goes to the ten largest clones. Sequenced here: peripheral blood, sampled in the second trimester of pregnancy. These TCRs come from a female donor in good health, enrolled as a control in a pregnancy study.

CDR3 DNA sequence: TGTGCCAGCAGGTGGAGTGTAGATACGCAGTATTTT. As protein: CASRWSVDTQYF. The chain joins TRBV2 to TRBJ2-3; D ambiguous. The V gene lost 6 bases and the J gene lost 5 bases, with 9 bases spanning the gap. The CDR3 covers 12 residues. Germline CDR1 reads SNHLY; CDR2 reads FYNNEI.

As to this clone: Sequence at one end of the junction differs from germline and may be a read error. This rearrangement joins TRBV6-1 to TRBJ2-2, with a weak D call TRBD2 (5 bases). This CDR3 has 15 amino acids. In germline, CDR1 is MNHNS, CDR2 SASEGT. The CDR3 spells CASSETGRNTGKLFF. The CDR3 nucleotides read TGTGCCAGCAGTGAAACGGGCAGGAACACCGGGAAGCTGTTTTTT.

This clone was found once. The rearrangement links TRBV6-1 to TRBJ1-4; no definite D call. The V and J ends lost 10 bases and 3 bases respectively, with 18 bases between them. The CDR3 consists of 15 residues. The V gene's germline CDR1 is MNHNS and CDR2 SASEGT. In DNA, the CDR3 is TGTGCCACCGTTACGTACCCACTTCCTAATGAAAAACTGTTTTTT. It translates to CATVTYPLPNEKLFF.

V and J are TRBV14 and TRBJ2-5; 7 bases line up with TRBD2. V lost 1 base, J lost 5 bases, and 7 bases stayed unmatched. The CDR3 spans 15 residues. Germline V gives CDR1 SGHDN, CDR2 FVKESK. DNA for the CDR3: TGTGCCAGCAGCCAAGGTGCGGGAGAGTGGGAGACCCAGTACTTC. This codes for CASSQGAGEWETQYF.

CDR3: CATSRVVADYEQYF. The CDR3 DNA follows: TGTGCCACCAGCCGGGTTGTGGCAGACTACGAGCAGTACTTC. The V and J genes are TRBV15 and TRBJ2-7; D is unclear. This CDR3 has 14 residues. The germline V gene encodes CDR1 LNHNV and CDR2 YYDKDF (reference sequence). Between the trimmed V and J ends, which lost 5 bases and 3 bases, there was a span of 14 bases.

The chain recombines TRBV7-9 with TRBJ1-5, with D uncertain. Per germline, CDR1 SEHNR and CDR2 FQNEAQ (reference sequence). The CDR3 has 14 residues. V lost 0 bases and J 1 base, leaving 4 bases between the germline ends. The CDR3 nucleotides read TGTGCCAGCAGCTTAGCGGCCAGCAATCAGCCCCAGCATTTT. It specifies CASSLAASNQPQHF.

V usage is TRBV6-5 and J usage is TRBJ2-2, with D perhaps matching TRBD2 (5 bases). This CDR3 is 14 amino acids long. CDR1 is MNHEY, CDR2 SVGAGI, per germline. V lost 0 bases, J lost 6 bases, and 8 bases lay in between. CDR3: CASSYSSGAGELFF. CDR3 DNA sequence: TGTGCCAGCAGTTACTCGAGCGGAGCCGGGGAGCTGTTTTTT.

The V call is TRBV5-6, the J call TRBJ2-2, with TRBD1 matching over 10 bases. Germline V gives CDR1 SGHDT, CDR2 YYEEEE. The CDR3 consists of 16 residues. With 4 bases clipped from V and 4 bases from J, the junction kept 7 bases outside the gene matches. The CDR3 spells CASSVGTGVSTGELFF. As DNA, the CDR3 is TGTGCCAGCAGCGTAGGGACAGGGGTGAGCACCGGGGAGCTGTTTTTT.

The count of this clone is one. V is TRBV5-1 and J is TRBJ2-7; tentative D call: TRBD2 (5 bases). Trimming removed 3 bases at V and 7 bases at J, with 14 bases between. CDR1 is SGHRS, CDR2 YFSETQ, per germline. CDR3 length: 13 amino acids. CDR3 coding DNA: TGCGCCAGCAGCTCGGACCTTCGGAGGGAGCAGTACTTC. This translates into CASSSDLRREQYF.

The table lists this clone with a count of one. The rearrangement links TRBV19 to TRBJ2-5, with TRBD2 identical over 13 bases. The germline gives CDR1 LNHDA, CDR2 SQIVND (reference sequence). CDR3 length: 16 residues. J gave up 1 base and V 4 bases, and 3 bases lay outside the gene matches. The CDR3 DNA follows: TGTGCCAGTAGTACACTAGCGGGAGGGCTCCAAGAGACCCAGTACTTC. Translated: CASSTLAGGLQETQYF.

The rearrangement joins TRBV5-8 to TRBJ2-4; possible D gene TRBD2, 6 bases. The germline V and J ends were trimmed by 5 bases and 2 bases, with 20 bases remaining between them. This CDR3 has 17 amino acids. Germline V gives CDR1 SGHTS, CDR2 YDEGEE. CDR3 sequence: CASSNGWREATKNIQYF. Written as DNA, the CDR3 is TGTGCCAGCAGTAATGGTTGGAGGGAGGCGACCAAAAACATTCAGTACTTC.

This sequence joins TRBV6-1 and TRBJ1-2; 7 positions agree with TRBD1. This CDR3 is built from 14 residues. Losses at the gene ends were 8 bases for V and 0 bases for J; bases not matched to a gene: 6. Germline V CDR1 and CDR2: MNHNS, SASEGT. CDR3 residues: CASAGQLANYGYTF. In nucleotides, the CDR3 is TGTGCCAGCGCGGGACAGCTAGCTAACTATGGCTACACCTTC.

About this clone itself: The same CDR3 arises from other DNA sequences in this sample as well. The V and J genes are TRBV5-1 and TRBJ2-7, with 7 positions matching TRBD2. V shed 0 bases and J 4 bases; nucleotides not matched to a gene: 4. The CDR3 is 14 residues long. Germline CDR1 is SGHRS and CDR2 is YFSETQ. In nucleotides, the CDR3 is TGCGCCAGCAGCTTGGCGGGAGGCTATTACGAGCAGTACTTC. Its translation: CASSLAGGYYEQYF. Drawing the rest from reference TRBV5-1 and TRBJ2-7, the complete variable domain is KAGVTQTPRYLIKTRGQQVTLSCSPISGHRSVSWYQQTPGQGLQFLFEYFSETQRNKGNFPGRFSGRQFSNSRSEMNVSTLELGDSALYLCASSLAGGYYEQYFGPGTRLTVT.

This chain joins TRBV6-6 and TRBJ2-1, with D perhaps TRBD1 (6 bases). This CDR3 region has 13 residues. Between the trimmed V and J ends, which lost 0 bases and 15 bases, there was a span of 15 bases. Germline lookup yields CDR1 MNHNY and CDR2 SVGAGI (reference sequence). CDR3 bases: TGTGCCAGCAGTTACTCCTACCAGGGGCGATCGTTCTTC. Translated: CASSYSYQGRSFF.

The CDR3 coding sequence is TGTGCCAGCAGCCCAGGCAATGAGCAGTTCTTC. Its protein product is CASSPGNEQFF. The chain has TRBV9 and TRBJ2-1, with unresolved D. V was shortened by 4 bases and J by 6 bases, with 5 bases between the two germline ends. From germline, CDR1 is SGDLS and CDR2 YYNGEE. The CDR3 is made up of 11 amino acids.

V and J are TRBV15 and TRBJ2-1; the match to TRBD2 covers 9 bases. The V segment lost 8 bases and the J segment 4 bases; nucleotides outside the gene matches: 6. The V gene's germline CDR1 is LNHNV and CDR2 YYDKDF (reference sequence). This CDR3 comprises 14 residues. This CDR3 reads CATQTTSGYNEQFF. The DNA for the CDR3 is TGTGCCACCCAGACCACTAGCGGGTACAATGAGCAGTTCTTC.

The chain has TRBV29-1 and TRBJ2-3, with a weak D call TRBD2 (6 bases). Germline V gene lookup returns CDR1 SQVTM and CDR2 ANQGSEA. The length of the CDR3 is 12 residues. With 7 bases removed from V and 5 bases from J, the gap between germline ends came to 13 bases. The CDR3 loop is CSAGGPGDTQYF. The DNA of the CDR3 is TGCAGCGCTGGAGGGCCGGGAGATACGCAGTATTTT.

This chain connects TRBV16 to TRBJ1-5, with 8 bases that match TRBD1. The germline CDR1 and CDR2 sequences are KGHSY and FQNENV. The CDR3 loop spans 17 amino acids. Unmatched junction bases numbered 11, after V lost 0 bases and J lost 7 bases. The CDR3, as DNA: TGTGCCAGCAGCCAATCGGGTCGCCAGGGGGCCGGGCAGCCCCAGCATTTT. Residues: CASSQSGRQGAGQPQHF. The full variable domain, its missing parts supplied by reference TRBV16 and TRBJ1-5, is GEEVAQTPKHLVRGEGQKAKLYCAPIKGHSYVFWYQQVLKNEFKFLISFQNENVFDETGMPKERFSAKCLPNSPCSLEIQATKLEDSAVYFCASSQSGRQGAGQPQHFGDGTRLSIL.

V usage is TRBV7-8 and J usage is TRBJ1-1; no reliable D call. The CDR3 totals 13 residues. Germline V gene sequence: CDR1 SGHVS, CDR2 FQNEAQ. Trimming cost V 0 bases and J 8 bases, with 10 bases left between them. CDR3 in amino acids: CASSLAQTVEAFF. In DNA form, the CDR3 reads TGTGCCAGCAGCTTAGCCCAGACTGTCGAAGCTTTCTTT.